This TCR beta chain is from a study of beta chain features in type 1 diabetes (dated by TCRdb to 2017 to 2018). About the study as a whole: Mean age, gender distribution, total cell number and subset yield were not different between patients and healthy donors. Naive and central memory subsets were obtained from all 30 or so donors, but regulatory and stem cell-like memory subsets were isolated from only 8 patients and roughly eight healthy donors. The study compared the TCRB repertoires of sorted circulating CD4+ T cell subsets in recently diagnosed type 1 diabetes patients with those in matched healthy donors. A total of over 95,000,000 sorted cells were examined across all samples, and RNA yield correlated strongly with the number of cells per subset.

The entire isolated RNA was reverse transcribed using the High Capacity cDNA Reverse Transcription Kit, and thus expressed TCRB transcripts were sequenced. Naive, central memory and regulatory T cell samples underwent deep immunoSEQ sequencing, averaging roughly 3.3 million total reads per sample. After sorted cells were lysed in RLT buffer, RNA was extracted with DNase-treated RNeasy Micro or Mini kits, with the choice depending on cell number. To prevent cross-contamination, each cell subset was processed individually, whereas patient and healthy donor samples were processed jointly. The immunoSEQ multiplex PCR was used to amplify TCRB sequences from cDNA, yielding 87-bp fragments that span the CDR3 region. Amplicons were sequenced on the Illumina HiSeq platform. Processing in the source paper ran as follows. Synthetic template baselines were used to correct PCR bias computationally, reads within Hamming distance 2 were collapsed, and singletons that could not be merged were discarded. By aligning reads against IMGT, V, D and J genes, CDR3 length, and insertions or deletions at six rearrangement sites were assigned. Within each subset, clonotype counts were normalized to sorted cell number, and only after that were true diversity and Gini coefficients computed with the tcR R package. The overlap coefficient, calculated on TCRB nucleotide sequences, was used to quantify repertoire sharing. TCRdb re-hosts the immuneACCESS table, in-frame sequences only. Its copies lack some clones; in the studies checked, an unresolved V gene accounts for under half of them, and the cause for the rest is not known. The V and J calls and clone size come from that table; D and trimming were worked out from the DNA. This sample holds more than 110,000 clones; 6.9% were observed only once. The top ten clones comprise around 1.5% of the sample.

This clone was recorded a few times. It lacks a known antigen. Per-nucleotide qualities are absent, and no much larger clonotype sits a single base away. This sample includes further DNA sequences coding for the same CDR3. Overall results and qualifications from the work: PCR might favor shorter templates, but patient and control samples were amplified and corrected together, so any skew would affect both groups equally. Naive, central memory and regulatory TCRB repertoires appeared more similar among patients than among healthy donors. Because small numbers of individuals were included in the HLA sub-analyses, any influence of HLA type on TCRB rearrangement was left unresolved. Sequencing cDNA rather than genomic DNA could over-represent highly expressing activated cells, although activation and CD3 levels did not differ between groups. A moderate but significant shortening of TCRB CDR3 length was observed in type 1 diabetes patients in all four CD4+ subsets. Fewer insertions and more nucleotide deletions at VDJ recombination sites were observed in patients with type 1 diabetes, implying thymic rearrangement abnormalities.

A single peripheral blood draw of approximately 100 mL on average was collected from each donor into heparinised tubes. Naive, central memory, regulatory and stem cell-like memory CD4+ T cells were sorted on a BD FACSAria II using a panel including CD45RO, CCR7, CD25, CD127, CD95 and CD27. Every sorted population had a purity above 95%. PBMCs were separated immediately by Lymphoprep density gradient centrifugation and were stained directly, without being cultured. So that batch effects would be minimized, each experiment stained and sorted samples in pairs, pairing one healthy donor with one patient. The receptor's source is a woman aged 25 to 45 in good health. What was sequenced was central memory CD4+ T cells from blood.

The CDR3 reads as follows: CASSVGVSGSSDTQYF. The DNA sequence is as follows: TGTGCCAGCAGCGTAGGGGTTAGCGGGAGCTCAGATACGCAGTATTTT. The rearranged chain carries TRBV9 and TRBJ2-3, with TRBD2 matching 9 junction bases. The cysteine opens and the phenylalanine closes a CDR3 of 16 amino acids. Only the CDR3 portion is preserved as DNA: 48 bases, with reading frame beginning at the first base. Unmatched junction bases come to 6, with V trimmed by 0 bases and J by 4 bases. According to the germline V gene, CDR1 reads SGDLS and CDR2 reads YYNGEE.